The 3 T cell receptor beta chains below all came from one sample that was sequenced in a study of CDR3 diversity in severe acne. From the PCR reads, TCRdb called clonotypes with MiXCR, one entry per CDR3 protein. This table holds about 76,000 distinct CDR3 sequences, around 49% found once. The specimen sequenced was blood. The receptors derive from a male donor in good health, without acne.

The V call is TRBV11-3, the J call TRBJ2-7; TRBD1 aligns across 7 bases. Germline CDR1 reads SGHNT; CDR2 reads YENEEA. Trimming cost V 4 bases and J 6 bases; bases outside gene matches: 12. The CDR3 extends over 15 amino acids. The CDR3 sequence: CASSSRTLTGSEQYF. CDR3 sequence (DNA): TGTGCCAGCAGCTCCCGGACCTTGACAGGGAGCGAGCAGTACTTC.

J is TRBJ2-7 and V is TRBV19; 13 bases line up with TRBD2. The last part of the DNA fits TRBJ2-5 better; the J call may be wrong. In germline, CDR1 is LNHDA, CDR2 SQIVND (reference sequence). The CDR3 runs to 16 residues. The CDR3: CASSSGLAGARETQYF. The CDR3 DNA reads TGTGCCAGTAGTAGCGGACTAGCGGGAGCTCGGGAGACCCAGTACTTC.

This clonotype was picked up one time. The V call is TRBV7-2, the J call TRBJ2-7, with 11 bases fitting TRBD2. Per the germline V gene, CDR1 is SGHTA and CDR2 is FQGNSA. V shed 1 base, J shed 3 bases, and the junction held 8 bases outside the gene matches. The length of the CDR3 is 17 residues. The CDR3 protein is CASSLDYASGGLYEQYF. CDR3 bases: TGTGCCAGCAGCTTAGACTACGCTAGCGGGGGGCTCTACGAGCAGTACTTC.